Following are 3 T cell receptor beta chains from one sample sequenced in a study of blood T cell repertoires in COVID-19. The table came from immunoSEQ multiplex PCR; TCRdb's copy has only in-frame clones and leaves some out. The profile shows under 20,000 clones, roughly 89% of them singletons. The sequenced sample was peripheral blood. The receptors were sampled from a man aged 60 to 69 with active COVID-19.

The J gene is TRBJ2-6, the V gene TRBV27; 8 bases are a match to TRBD1. V lost 6 bases to trimming and J lost 3 bases; unmatched junction nucleotides: 13. The CDR3 is 18 amino acids. The germline V gene has CDR1 MNHEY and CDR2 SMNVEV (reference sequence). CDR3 nucleotides: TGTGCCAGCAGCCGACTAGGACAGGGTGAGGGTGGGGCCAACGTCCTGACTTTC. It translates to CASSRLGQGEGGANVLTF.

The CDR3 is CASSELAGYSNEQFF. The CDR3 DNA follows: TGTGCCAGCAGTGAACTGGCAGGGTATAGCAATGAGCAGTTCTTC. This chain connects TRBV6-1 to TRBJ2-1, with D tentatively TRBD1 (5 bases). V was trimmed by 2 bases and J by 6 bases, leaving 14 bases between them. The CDR3 runs 15 residues. Germline CDR1 is MNHNS and CDR2 is SASEGT.

V and J are TRBV19 and TRBJ2-1; possible D gene TRBD2, 6 bases. CDR1 is LNHDA, CDR2 SQIVND, per germline (reference sequence). V gave up 4 bases and J gave up 8 bases, with 15 bases separating them. The length of the CDR3 is 14 residues. The chain's CDR3 is CASSKGAGWDEQFF. CDR3 DNA: TGTGCCAGTAGTAAAGGGGCGGGATGGGATGAGCAGTTCTTC.